A single sample gave rise to the 3 T cell receptor beta chains below, sequenced in a study of cytomegalovirus exposure and HLA in healthy donors. Use of 60 Vbeta and 13 Jbeta primers characterized the PCR. Measured with immunoSEQ multiplex PCR; TCRdb has only the in-frame clones, and not every one. Of approximately 160,000 clones listed, roughly 71% are singletons. Sequenced sample: PBMCs. These receptors were collected from a woman between 50 and 59 years old in good health and CMV-seropositive.

The chain carries TRBV5-1 and TRBJ1-6; no reliable D call. The CDR3 has 14 amino acids. The V and J ends lost 7 bases and 0 bases respectively, with 8 bases between them. Germline V gene data show CDR1 as SGHRS and CDR2 as YFSETQ. The chain's CDR3 is CASRGSSYNSPLHF. For the CDR3, the DNA is TGCGCCAGCCGCGGGTCCTCCTATAATTCACCCCTCCACTTT. The entire variable domain, with the rest obtained from reference TRBV5-1 and TRBJ1-6, is as follows: KAGVTQTPRYLIKTRGQQVTLSCSPISGHRSVSWYQQTPGQGLQFLFEYFSETQRNKGNFPGRFSGRQFSNSRSEMNVSTLELGDSALYLCASRGSSYNSPLHFGNGTRLTVT.

This clone has a handful of counts. The J gene is TRBJ2-7, the V gene TRBV5-1; TRBD1 might be the D (5 bases). V was pared by 6 bases and J by 2 bases, with 18 bases between. The CDR3 covers 15 residues. In germline, CDR1 is SGHRS, CDR2 YFSETQ. The DNA of the CDR3 is TGCGCCAGCAAATCCACAGGTTCCCCAGCCTACGAGCAGTACTTC. Amino acids: CASKSTGSPAYEQYF.

This clone was seen a few times. The DNA for the CDR3 is TGTGCCAGCAGCTTAGGGGCAGGCACTGAAGCTTTCTTT. Translating it yields CASSLGAGTEAFF. V and J are TRBV11-2 and TRBJ1-1; no clear D gene. Germline CDR1 is SGHAT and CDR2 is FQNNGV. Trimming removed 1 base from V and 4 bases from J, with 7 bases in between. The CDR3 is made up of 13 amino acids.